These 2 T cell receptor beta chains were sequenced from one sample in a study of blood T cells in healthy people across ages. For the second PCR, which ran for about 7 to 11 cycles, a sample-barcoded 5' primer and a J-beta primer mix were used. TCRdb re-analysed the 5' RACE reads in MiXCR, keeping a single row per CDR3 protein. The table lists about 800,000 distinct CDR3 sequences, more than 45% of them singletons. The sample comprised blood. Source of these receptors: a man aged 25-40 years in good health.

About this clonotype itself: This may stem from a read error, because a much larger clone lies one nucleotide away. This chain links TRBV12-3 or TRBV12-4 with TRBJ2-1; tentative D call: TRBD1 (5 bases). The CDR3 covers 13 residues. CDR3 in amino acids: CASNTRVGNEQLF. As DNA, the CDR3 is TGTGCCAGCAATACCAGGGTAGGGAATGAGCAGTTATTC.

V usage is TRBV9 and J usage is TRBJ2-3; no clear D. The CDR3 runs to 14 residues. Germline lookup yields CDR1 SGDLS and CDR2 YYNGEE. V gave up 6 bases and J gave up 2 bases, with 13 bases separating them. The CDR3 reads CASTDTADTDTQYF. The CDR3 DNA reads as TGTGCCAGCACCGATACCGCGGACACAGATACGCAGTATTTT.